These 18 T cell receptor beta chains share one sample of origin, sequenced in a study of cytomegalovirus exposure and HLA in healthy donors. Primers included in the PCR were 60 Vbeta and 13 Jbeta primers. Sequencing used immunoSEQ multiplex PCR; TCRdb keeps in-frame clones, though not all of them. The table records more than 85,000 clones, approximately 63% of them present only once. The sequenced material came from PBMCs. The receptors originated from a woman in her twenties or thirties in good health and CMV-seronegative.

This clone was picked up one time. The J gene is TRBJ1-1, the V gene TRBV29-1; D is perhaps TRBD1 (5 bases). Between the trimmed V and J ends, which lost 7 bases and 4 bases, there was a span of 19 bases. CDR1 is SQVTM and CDR2 is ANQGSEA in the germline V gene. This CDR3 spans 14 amino acids. DNA of the CDR3: TGCAGCGGGAACGTGGCAGGGAGGGGCACTGAAGCTTTCTTT. Translated, it gives CSGNVAGRGTEAFF.

This chain links TRBV19 with TRBJ1-5; possibly TRBD1 for D (6 bases). The CDR3 is 15 amino acids. V gave up 6 bases and J gave up 2 bases, with 14 bases separating them. Germline CDR1 reads LNHDA; CDR2 reads SQIVND (reference sequence). The CDR3 sequence: CASSPEQGRNQPQHF. For the CDR3, the DNA is TGTGCCAGTAGCCCAGAACAGGGCCGCAATCAGCCCCAGCATTTT.

The rearrangement uses TRBV5-1 and TRBJ1-1; 8 nucleotides match TRBD1. CDR1 and CDR2 from the germline V gene are SGHRS and YFSETQ. Trimming removed 4 bases from V and 7 bases from J; junction bases left unmatched: 6. This CDR3 comprises 13 residues. CDR3 bases: TGCGCCAGCAGCCTATCGGGACAGGATGAAGCTTTCTTT. Its translation: CASSLSGQDEAFF. Filled out from reference TRBV5-1 and TRBJ1-1, the complete variable domain reads KAGVTQTPRYLIKTRGQQVTLSCSPISGHRSVSWYQQTPGQGLQFLFEYFSETQRNKGNFPGRFSGRQFSNSRSEMNVSTLELGDSALYLCASSLSGQDEAFFGQGTRLTVV.

The gene calls are TRBV10-3 and TRBJ2-1; 7 nucleotides align to TRBD2. V dropped 10 bases and J dropped 5; count of bases not matched to a gene: 11. Germline CDR1 ENHRY, CDR2 SYGVKD. The CDR3 sequence is 14 residues long. CDR3 sequence reads: CATSGGLTDNEQFF. The DNA of the CDR3 is TGTGCCACATCGGGAGGTCTCACGGACAATGAGCAGTTCTTC.

This chain connects TRBV5-1 to TRBJ1-6; 7 bases are a match to TRBD1. J gave up 6 bases and V 0 bases, and 6 bases lay outside the gene matches. This CDR3 is built from 16 residues. Germline CDR1 reads SGHRS; CDR2 reads YFSETQ. CDR3 nucleotides: TGCGCCAGCAGCTTGGCCAGACAGGGATCTAATTCACCCCTCCACTTT. This codes for CASSLARQGSNSPLHF.

V gene TRBV4-3 combines with J gene TRBJ2-7, with D uncertain. V gave up 0 bases and J gave up 0 bases, with 9 bases separating them. The CDR3 is 15 amino acids. Germline CDR1 is LGHNA and CDR2 is YSLEER. The CDR3 nucleotides read TGCGCCAGCAGCCAAGATATCAGCGCCTCCTACGAGCAGTACTTC. Translated: CASSQDISASYEQYF.

The J gene is TRBJ2-2, the V gene TRBV11-1, with 8 positions matching TRBD1. This CDR3 is built from 16 residues. V shed 5 bases and J 4 bases; nucleotides not matched to a gene: 9. Germline CDR1 SGHAT, CDR2 FQDESV (reference sequence). CDR3 residues: CASSHQGARGTGELFF. In DNA, the CDR3 is TGTGCCAGCAGCCACCAGGGGGCGAGGGGCACCGGGGAGCTGTTTTTT.

CDR3 bases: TGTGCCAGCAGCCTCCCGGGGGGCCATGGCTACACCTTC. Residues: CASSLPGGHGYTF. J is TRBJ1-2 and V is TRBV13, with a possible D match to TRBD1 (6 bases). V was shortened by 5 bases and J by 6 bases, with 13 bases between the two germline ends. This CDR3 comprises 13 residues. Germline V gene sequence: CDR1 PRHDT, CDR2 FYEKMQ (reference sequence).

In this sample, this clone turned up once. The chain links TRBV6-5 to TRBJ2-7, with 7 bases fitting TRBD1. This CDR3 has 15 amino acids. V lost 4 bases and J lost 3; bases outside the gene matches: 9. Germline CDR1 is MNHEY and CDR2 is SVGAGI. CDR3 bases: TGTGCCAGCAGTTCACCGGGACAGCCCTTCTACGAGCAGTACTTC. It codes for CASSSPGQPFYEQYF.

The chain is built from TRBV7-9 and TRBJ1-1; perhaps TRBD1 as D (6 bases). The CDR3 extends over 14 amino acids. V was shortened by 2 bases and J by 14 bases, with 21 bases between the two germline ends. CDR1 is SEHNR and CDR2 is FQNEAQ in the germline V gene (reference sequence). CDR3 in amino acids: CASSLPLGAGGAFF. In nucleotides, the CDR3 is TGTGCCAGCAGCTTACCGCTGGGGGCGGGTGGTGCGTTCTTT.

The V call is TRBV18, the J call TRBJ1-4, with D tentatively TRBD1 (5 bases). The germline gives CDR1 KGHSH, CDR2 LQKENI. The CDR3 totals 13 residues. Trimming took 8 bases from V and 5 from J, leaving 12 bases between them. CDR3 in DNA: TGTGCCAGCCGGATCGACAGAAATGAAAAACTGTTTTTT. This encodes CASRIDRNEKLFF.

The rearrangement links TRBV4-1 to TRBJ2-7, with D hard to call. This CDR3 contains 16 residues. The germline V gene has CDR1 MGHRA and CDR2 YSYEKL. Trimming removed 1 base from V and 2 bases from J, with 15 bases in between. Here the CDR3 DNA reads TGCGCCAGCAGCCAAGTGTTGTCGAGAGGTACCTACGAGCAGTACTTC. This codes for CASSQVLSRGTYEQYF.

A few counts support this clone. The genes are TRBV4-2 and TRBJ1-1; D ambiguous. The CDR3 has 14 amino acids. Trimming removed 3 bases from V and 0 bases from J, with 8 bases in between. Germline assignment: CDR1 LGHNA and CDR2 YNFKEQ. CDR3 protein: CASSQGEVNTEAFF. In DNA, the CDR3 is TGTGCCAGCAGCCAGGGTGAGGTGAACACTGAAGCTTTCTTT.

J is TRBJ1-1 and V is TRBV6-4; 7 bases map to TRBD1. Germline values: CDR1 MRHNA, CDR2 SNTAGT. This CDR3 region has 12 residues. The ends lost 5 bases at V and 11 bases at J; junction bases unmatched: 8. The DNA of the CDR3 is TGTGCCAGCAGTCCCGGACAGGATTTGGCTTTCTTT. Encoded protein: CASSPGQDLAFF.

This clone appeared a few times. The rearrangement links TRBV5-4 to TRBJ2-5; 8 nucleotides agree with TRBD1. V lost 1 base, J lost 6 bases, and 8 bases stayed unmatched. Germline CDR1 and CDR2: SGHNT and YYREEE (reference sequence). CDR3 size: 15 residues. CDR3 nucleotide sequence: TGTGCCAGCAGCTTGCGGACAGGGACGGAGAAGACCCAGTACTTC. Its protein product is CASSLRTGTEKTQYF.

The chain recombines TRBV27 with TRBJ2-4; TRBD1 agrees at 8 bases. The CDR3 runs to 17 residues. Germline V CDR1 and CDR2: MNHEY, SMNVEV (reference sequence). J lost 1 base, V lost 5 bases, and 10 bases had no gene match. CDR3 bases: TGTGCCAGCAGTATAGGGAGGACAGGGTGGGCCAAAAACATTCAGTACTTC. It codes for CASSIGRTGWAKNIQYF.

The gene calls are TRBV18 and TRBJ2-7; D call uncertain. The length of the CDR3 is 14 residues. Germline loops: CDR1 KGHSH, CDR2 LQKENI. Trimming took off 1 base at V and 2 bases at J, with 9 bases between the two ends. The CDR3 reads CASSPRPRTYEQYF. CDR3 in DNA: TGTGCCAGCTCACCACGGCCACGAACCTACGAGCAGTACTTC.

The DNA of the CDR3 is TGCGCCAGCAGCGCGGGGACAGGGAGATTTGTCGGGGAGCTGTTTTTT. It specifies CASSAGTGRFVGELFF. The rearrangement joins TRBV5-1 to TRBJ2-2; 9 bases fit TRBD1. With 4 bases clipped from V and 7 bases from J, the junction kept 11 bases outside the gene matches. The CDR3 loop spans 16 amino acids. Germline assignment: CDR1 SGHRS and CDR2 YFSETQ. Full variable domain (rest looked up from reference TRBV5-1 and TRBJ2-2): KAGVTQTPRYLIKTRGQQVTLSCSPISGHRSVSWYQQTPGQGLQFLFEYFSETQRNKGNFPGRFSGRQFSNSRSEMNVSTLELGDSALYLCASSAGTGRFVGELFFGEGSRLTVL.